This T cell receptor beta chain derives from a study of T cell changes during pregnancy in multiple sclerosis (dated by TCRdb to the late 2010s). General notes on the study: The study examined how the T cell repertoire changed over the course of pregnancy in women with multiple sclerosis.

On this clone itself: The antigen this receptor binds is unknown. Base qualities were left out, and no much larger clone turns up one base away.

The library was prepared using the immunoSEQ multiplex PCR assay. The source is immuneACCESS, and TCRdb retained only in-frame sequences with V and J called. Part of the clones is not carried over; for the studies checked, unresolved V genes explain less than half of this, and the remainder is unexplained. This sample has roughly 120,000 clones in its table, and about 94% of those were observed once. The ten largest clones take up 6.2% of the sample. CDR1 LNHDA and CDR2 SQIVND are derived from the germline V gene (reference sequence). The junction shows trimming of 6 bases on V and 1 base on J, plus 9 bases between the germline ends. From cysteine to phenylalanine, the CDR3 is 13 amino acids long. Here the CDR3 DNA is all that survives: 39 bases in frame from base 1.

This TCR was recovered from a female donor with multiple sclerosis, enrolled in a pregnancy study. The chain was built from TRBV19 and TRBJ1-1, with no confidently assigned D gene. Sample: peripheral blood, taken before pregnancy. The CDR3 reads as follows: CASRSGANTEAFF. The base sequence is TGTGCCAGTAGAAGTGGAGCGAACACTGAAGCTTTCTTT.